This is a list of T cell receptor beta chains from one sample in a study of graft-versus-host responses after intestinal transplantation. Their antigens are not known. Here immunoSEQ multiplex PCR was the method, and the copy in TCRdb shows in-frame clones only, minus some. Altogether fewer than 50,000 clones are present, less than 85% being singletons, with the ten largest covering over 0.4%. The sequenced sample was unstimulated CD4+ T cells sorted from spleen or lymph node cells, obtained before transplant. Receptors were obtained from a human donor who was the organ donor for an intestinal transplant. The CDR3 runs from the conserved cysteine through the conserved F or W.

J: TRBJ2-7
V: TRBV28
CDR3: CASSLTSGSEQYF

J: TRBJ2-1
V: TRBV11-3
CDR3: CASSSIAALDEQFF

J: TRBJ1-1
V: TRBV5-4
CDR3: CASSLRRNTEAFF

J: TRBJ1-2
V: TRBV2
CDR3: CASSPDPGRVGGYTF

J: TRBJ1-1
V: TRBV29-1
CDR3: CSVGRNTEAFF

J: TRBJ1-6
V: TRBV16
CDR3: CASSRQFGAGLNNSPLHF

J: TRBJ2-3
V: TRBV5-1
CDR3: CASSPTVSHTDTQYF

J: TRBJ2-1
V: TRBV2
CDR3: CASRLASYNEQFF

J: TRBJ1-6
V: TRBV6-5
CDR3: CASSTHGQFDSPLHF

J: TRBJ1-2
V: TRBV5-5
CDR3: CASSLAPDRNYGYTF

J: TRBJ1-3
V: TRBV5-1
CDR3: CASSADVGGNTIYF

J: TRBJ2-6
V: TRBV30
CDR3: CAWSGGSGANVLTF

J: TRBJ2-2
V: TRBV5-1
CDR3: CASSLTGGTGELFF

J: TRBJ1-1
V: TRBV5-1
CDR3: CASSSRSDLNTEAFF

J: TRBJ1-3
V: TRBV21-1
CDR3: CASSSRQGSGNTIYF

J: TRBJ2-7
V: TRBV2
CDR3: CASNLRGSNEQYF

J: TRBJ1-6
V: TRBV4-3
CDR3: CASSQDQWGTSYNSPLHF